This T cell receptor beta chain was recovered during a study of early T cells in non-severe SARS-CoV-2 infection. Trimming stripped 6 bases from V and 3 bases from J, with 16 bases between. Per germline, CDR1 DFQATT and CDR2 SNEGSKA (reference sequence). This CDR3 spans 14 amino acids. Each CDR3 protein is one row after TCRdb ran MiXCR on the 5' RACE reads. The sample comprises about 77,000 distinct CDR3 sequences, about 16% of which are singletons, and about 3.1% rests with the top ten. The V and J genes are TRBV20-1 and TRBJ2-3; D possibly corresponds to TRBD2 (6 bases). The sequence was collected from an adult who was a healthcare worker with PCR-confirmed SARS-CoV-2 infection or an uninfected control (not recorded which). The sequenced sample consisted of whole blood. The CDR3 nucleotides are TGCAGTGCCCGCCCCGGGAGTGGAACAGATACGCAGTATTTT. Translating gives CSARPGSGTDTQYF.